This T cell receptor (beta chain) was captured by sequencing in a study of a mutant IDH1 vaccine in newly diagnosed glioma. Looking at the study overall: Treated patients, averaging about 40 years, were around 62% male and about 38% female.

As to time point: baseline, week 1 (first vaccination visit). Described treatment: pre-vaccination baseline after standard-of-care therapy. Profiled with immunoSEQ multiplex PCR; TCRdb holds only in-frame clones, not every one. This sample has 55,000 to 70,000 clones, with 86% found just once. Study-wide results and caveats: The vaccine induced immune responses, and these occurred in roughly 95% of patients. No link was apparently found between pseudoprogression and changes in top peripheral T cell clonotypes.

With respect to this clone: Its antigen is unidentified.

The CDR3 is 14 residues long. Per germline, CDR1 LNHNV and CDR2 YYDKDF (reference sequence). Trimming took 3 bases from V and 8 from J; bases not matched to a gene: 6. The sample here was PBMCs, taken from a glioma patient treated with radiotherapy, temozolomide or both. This chain joins TRBV15 and TRBJ1-4, with 7 bases identical to TRBD1. The receptor comes from a man between 25 and 39 years old with glioma. The CDR3 region has the DNA TGTGCCACCAGCAGGACAGGGTTTAGGGAAAAACTGTTTTTT. It yields the protein CATSRTGFREKLFF.